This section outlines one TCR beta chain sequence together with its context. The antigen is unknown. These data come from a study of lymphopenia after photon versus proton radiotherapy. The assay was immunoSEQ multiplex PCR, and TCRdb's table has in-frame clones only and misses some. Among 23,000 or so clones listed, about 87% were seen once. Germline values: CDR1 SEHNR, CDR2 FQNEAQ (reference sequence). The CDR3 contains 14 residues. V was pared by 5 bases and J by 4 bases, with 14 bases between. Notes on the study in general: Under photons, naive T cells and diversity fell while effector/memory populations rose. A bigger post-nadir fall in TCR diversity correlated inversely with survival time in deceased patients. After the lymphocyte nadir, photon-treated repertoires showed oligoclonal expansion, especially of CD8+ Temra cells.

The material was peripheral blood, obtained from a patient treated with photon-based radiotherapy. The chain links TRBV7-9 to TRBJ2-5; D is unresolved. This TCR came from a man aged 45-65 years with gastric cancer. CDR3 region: CASSRFLERETQYF. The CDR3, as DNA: TGTGCCAGCAGCCGCTTCCTTGAGCGAGAGACCCAGTACTTC.